This TCR beta chain emerged from a study of beta chain features in type 1 diabetes. This clone has more than one count but fewer than ten. Its cognate antigen is unknown. The whole isolated RNA underwent reverse transcription, so sequencing captured expressed TCRB transcripts. The method was immunoSEQ multiplex PCR; TCRdb's version includes in-frame clones alone and lacks a portion of them. The table includes 600,000 to 700,000 clones, roughly 13% detected once. The CDR3 has 17 amino acids. The germline CDR1 and CDR2 sequences are LGHNA and YNFKEQ. V dropped 1 base and J dropped 6; count of bases not matched to a gene: 10. Study results and caveats: It was not settled here whether HLA type affects TCRB rearrangement. For Type 1 diabetes patients, all four CD4+ subsets carried TCRB CDR3s that were moderately but significantly shorter. For patients, the naive, central memory and Treg TCRB repertoires appeared more alike than for healthy donors.

What was sequenced was naive CD4+ T cells from blood. V and J are TRBV4-2 and TRBJ2-3; 10 nucleotides agree with TRBD2. The receptor's source is a man between 18 and 29 years old with type 1 diabetes. CDR3 sequence (DNA): TGTGCCAGCAGCCAAGCCCGGGGGGCTAGCGGGGGTGATACGCAGTATTTT. Translated: CASSQARGASGGDTQYF.